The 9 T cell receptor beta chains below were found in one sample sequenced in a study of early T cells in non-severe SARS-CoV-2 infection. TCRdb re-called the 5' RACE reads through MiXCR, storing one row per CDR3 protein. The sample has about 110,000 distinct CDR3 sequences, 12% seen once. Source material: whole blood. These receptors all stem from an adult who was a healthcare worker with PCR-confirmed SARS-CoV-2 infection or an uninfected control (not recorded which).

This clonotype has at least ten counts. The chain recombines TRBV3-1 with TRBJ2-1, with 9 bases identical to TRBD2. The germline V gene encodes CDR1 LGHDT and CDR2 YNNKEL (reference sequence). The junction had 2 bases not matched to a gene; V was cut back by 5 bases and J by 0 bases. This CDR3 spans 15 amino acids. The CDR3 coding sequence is TGTGCCAGCAGCATTAGCGGGAGCTCCTACAATGAGCAGTTCTTC. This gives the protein CASSISGSSYNEQFF.

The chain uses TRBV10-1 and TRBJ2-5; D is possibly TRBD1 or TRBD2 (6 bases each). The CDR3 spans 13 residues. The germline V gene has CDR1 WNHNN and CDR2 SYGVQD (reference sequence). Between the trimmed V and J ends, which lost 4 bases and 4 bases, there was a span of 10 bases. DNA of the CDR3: TGCGCCAGCAGTGGTCGGGGGCGAGAGACCCAGTACTTC. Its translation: CASSGRGRETQYF.

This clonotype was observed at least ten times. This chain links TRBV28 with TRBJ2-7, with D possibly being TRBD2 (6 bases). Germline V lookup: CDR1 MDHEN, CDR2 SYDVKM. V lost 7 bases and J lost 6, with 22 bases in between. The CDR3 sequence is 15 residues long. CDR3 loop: CASNSNRDSVREQYF. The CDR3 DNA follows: TGTGCCAGCAACTCAAACCGGGACTCTGTACGCGAGCAGTACTTC.

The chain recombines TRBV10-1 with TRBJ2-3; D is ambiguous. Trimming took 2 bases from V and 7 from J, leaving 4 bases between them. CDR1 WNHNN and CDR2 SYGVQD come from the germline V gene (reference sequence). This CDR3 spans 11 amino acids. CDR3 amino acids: CASSEGNTQYF. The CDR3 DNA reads TGCGCCAGCAGTGAGGGGAATACGCAGTATTTT.

The CDR3 coding sequence is TGCGCCAGCAGCTTATCTAGCGGGATCACAGATACGCAGTATTTT. As protein: CASSLSSGITDTQYF. The chain couples TRBV5-1 to TRBJ2-3; 9 positions agree with TRBD2. This CDR3 has 15 amino acids. Trimming cost V 2 bases and J 2 bases; bases outside gene matches: 3. The V gene's germline CDR1 is SGHRS and CDR2 YFSETQ.

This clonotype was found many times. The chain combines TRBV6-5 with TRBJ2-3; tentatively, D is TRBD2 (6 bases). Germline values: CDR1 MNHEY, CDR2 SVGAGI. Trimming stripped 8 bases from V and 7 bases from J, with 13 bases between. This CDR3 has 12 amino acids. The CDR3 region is CASGFAGNTQYF. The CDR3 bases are TGTGCCAGCGGTTTCGCGGGGAATACGCAGTATTTT.

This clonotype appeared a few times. CDR3 residues: CASWGLVEAGAYNEQFF. CDR3 bases: TGTGCCAGCTGGGGACTAGTGGAAGCGGGAGCATACAATGAGCAGTTCTTC. The chain employs TRBV6-1 and TRBJ2-1; 8 bases are a match to TRBD2. CDR1 and CDR2 from the germline V gene are MNHNS and SASEGT. Unmatched junction bases numbered 16, after V lost 8 bases and J lost 4 bases. CDR3 length: 17 residues.

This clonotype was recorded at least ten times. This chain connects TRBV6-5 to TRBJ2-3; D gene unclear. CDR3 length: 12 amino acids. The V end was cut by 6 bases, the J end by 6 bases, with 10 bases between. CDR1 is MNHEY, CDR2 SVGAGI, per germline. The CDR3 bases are TGTGCCAGCAGCTCCTGGGGTGATACGCAGTATTTT. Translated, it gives CASSSWGDTQYF.

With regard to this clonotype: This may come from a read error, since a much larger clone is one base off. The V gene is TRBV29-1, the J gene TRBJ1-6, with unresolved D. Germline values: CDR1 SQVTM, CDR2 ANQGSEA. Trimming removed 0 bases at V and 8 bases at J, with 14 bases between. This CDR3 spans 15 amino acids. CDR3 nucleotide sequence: TGCAGCGTTGAAGAAGGCCTCCGAAGGGATTCACCCCTCCACTTT. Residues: CSVEEGLRRDSPLHF.